This T cell receptor (beta chain) was sequenced during a study of identical twins. Points on this clonotype: What it recognizes is unknown.

TCRdb used MiXCR to reprocess the 5' RACE reads, holding one entry per CDR3 protein. The sample holds 1,800,000 or so distinct CDR3 sequences, around 29% seen once. Overall study results and limits: The study found that models underestimated out-of-frame TCR alpha sharing in monozygotic twins. There were fewer insertions in abundant cord blood beta clonotypes, but memory repertoires showed no such pattern.

V gave up 4 bases and J gave up 1 base; unmatched junction bases: 4. The CDR3 loop spans 15 amino acids. Germline CDR1 and CDR2: ENHRY and SYGVKD. This chain connects TRBV10-3 to TRBJ2-5, with 9 bases fitting TRBD2. The TCR comes from a newborn girl in good health. Sequenced input: cord blood. The CDR3 sequence is CAISVERGVQETQYF. DNA for the CDR3: TGTGCCATCAGTGTAGAGCGGGGGGTCCAAGAGACCCAGTACTTC.